What follows are 23 T cell receptor beta chains derived from one specimen sequenced in a study of blood T cell repertoires in COVID-19. Clones were read by immunoSEQ multiplex PCR, and TCRdb kept only the in-frame ones, dropping some. Counted here are around 56,000 clones, approximately 87% occurring once; the ten biggest clones make up approximately 6.9%. What was sequenced was peripheral blood. These TCRs come from a man between 60 and 75 years old with active or convalescent COVID-19.

This chain joins TRBV10-1 and TRBJ2-1; 11 positions match TRBD2. Trimming removed 6 bases from V and 9 bases from J; junction bases left unmatched: 1. The V gene's germline CDR1 is WNHNN and CDR2 SYGVQD (reference sequence). The length of the CDR3 is 12 residues. The CDR3 sequence: CASRGTSGEQFF. The CDR3 DNA reads as TGCGCCAGCAGGGGGACTAGCGGTGAGCAGTTCTTC.

The J gene is TRBJ2-7, the V gene TRBV28, with TRBD2 matching over 8 bases. Trimming removed 8 bases from V and 1 base from J; junction bases left unmatched: 16. CDR1 MDHEN and CDR2 SYDVKM come from the germline V gene. This CDR3 is built from 17 residues. This chain's CDR3 is CASLRGGYSGESYEQYF. CDR3 in DNA: TGTGCCAGCCTCCGGGGGGGGTATAGCGGGGAATCCTACGAGCAGTACTTC.

The chain couples TRBV5-4 to TRBJ2-4; possible D gene TRBD1, 6 bases. V lost 0 bases and J 0 bases, leaving 10 bases between the germline ends. Germline V lookup: CDR1 SGHNT, CDR2 YYREEE (reference sequence). There are 16 residues in the CDR3. The CDR3 protein is CASSLGTELAKNIQYF. The CDR3 nucleotides are TGTGCCAGCAGCTTGGGGACAGAGCTAGCCAAAAACATTCAGTACTTC.

The rearrangement uses TRBV7-9 and TRBJ2-4; D may be TRBD1 (6 bases). The CDR3 sequence is 18 residues long. V dropped 5 bases and J dropped 0 bases, with 20 bases sitting between them. Germline CDR1 is SEHNR and CDR2 is FQNEAQ (reference sequence). The DNA of the CDR3 is TGTGCCAGCAGCCCCCTTTTCGACAGGAACCTAGCCAAAAACATTCAGTACTTC. Protein sequence: CASSPLFDRNLAKNIQYF.

In its sample, this clone was seen once. This sequence joins TRBV2 and TRBJ1-2; D possibly corresponds to TRBD1 (5 bases). This CDR3 spans 14 amino acids. The ends were cut back, 4 bases at V and 4 bases at J, with 13 bases in the middle. Germline CDR1 SNHLY, CDR2 FYNNEI. CDR3 in DNA: TGTGCCAGCAGTGTCGGGCAGGACATCTATGGCTACACCTTC. Translation gives CASSVGQDIYGYTF.

The chain links TRBV3-1 (or the pseudogene TRBV3-2) to TRBJ1-2; TRBD1 agrees at 10 bases. The CDR3 covers 16 residues. The germline CDR1 and CDR2 sequences are LGHDT and YNNKEL (reference sequence). V shed 6 bases and J 0 bases; nucleotides not matched to a gene: 7. CDR3 nucleotide sequence: TGTGCCAGCAGTAGGACAGGGGGTTCAACTAACTATGGCTACACCTTC. The encoded protein is CASSRTGGSTNYGYTF.

This sequence joins TRBV2 and TRBJ2-3; 10 nucleotides line up with TRBD2. CDR1 is SNHLY and CDR2 is FYNNEI in the germline V gene. The length of the CDR3 is 14 residues. V was clipped by 5 bases and J by 3 bases; unmatched bases: 2. The CDR3 spells CASSWTSGTDTQYF. The CDR3 nucleotides are TGTGCCAGCAGTTGGACTAGCGGAACAGATACGCAGTATTTT. Based on the CDR3 plus reference TRBV2 and TRBJ2-3, the full variable domain is EPEVTQTPSHQVTQMGQEVILRCVPISNHLYFYWYRQILGQKVEFLVSFYNNEISEKSEIFDDQFSVERPDGSNFTLKIRSTKLEDSAMYFCASSWTSGTDTQYFGPGTRLTVL.

This chain links TRBV4-3 with TRBJ1-1; D ambiguous. CDR3 size: 14 residues. Germline CDR1 LGHNA, CDR2 YSLEER. Trimming removed 0 bases from V and 7 bases from J, with 12 bases in between. CDR3 in amino acids: CASSQEHTQVEAFF. CDR3 in DNA: TGCGCCAGCAGCCAAGAACATACCCAGGTTGAAGCTTTCTTT.

This chain connects TRBV19 to TRBJ2-1; D possibly corresponds to TRBD2 (6 bases). Germline CDR1 is LNHDA and CDR2 is SQIVND (reference sequence). This CDR3 is built from 15 residues. With 7 bases removed from V and 3 bases from J, the gap between germline ends came to 16 bases. The CDR3 here is CASNAGLPLYNEQFF. DNA for the CDR3: TGTGCCAGTAACGCGGGACTCCCTCTCTACAATGAGCAGTTCTTC.

This chain uses TRBV4-1 with TRBJ2-5; maybe TRBD1 (5 bases). CDR1 and CDR2 from the germline V gene are MGHRA and YSYEKL. This CDR3 is built from 15 residues. V gave up 1 base and J gave up 4 bases, with 13 bases separating them. CDR3 coding DNA: TGCGCCAGCAGCCAAGTCGGATGGGGCGGAGAGACCCAGTACTTC. The encoded protein is CASSQVGWGGETQYF.

This CDR3 reads CASSFRTGSSYEQYF. The CDR3 DNA reads as TGTGCCAGCAGCTTTCGGACAGGTAGCTCCTACGAGCAGTACTTC. The J gene is TRBJ2-7, the V gene TRBV5-5; TRBD1 aligns across 7 bases. The CDR3 is 15 residues long. Germline-derived CDR1 and CDR2 are SGHKS and YYEKEE (reference sequence). J lost 0 bases, V lost 2 bases, and 5 bases had no gene match.

The chain has TRBV7-2 and TRBJ1-1; 7 nucleotides align to TRBD1. The CDR3 runs to 12 residues. CDR1 and CDR2 (germline): SGHTA, FQGNSA. Losses at the gene ends were 5 bases for V and 11 bases for J; bases not matched to a gene: 8. The CDR3 bases are TGTGCCAGCAGCCCTCGACAGGGCGTCGCTTTCTTT. Its protein product is CASSPRQGVAFF.

The rearrangement uses TRBV29-1 and TRBJ1-3, with unresolved D. V was cut by 8 bases and J by 3 bases, with 11 bases left in between. Germline CDR1 is SQVTM and CDR2 is ANQGSEA. This CDR3 comprises 12 residues. This CDR3 is CSTRGVGNTIYF. The CDR3 bases are TGCAGCACTCGGGGAGTTGGAAACACCATATATTTT.

This chain connects TRBV5-6 to TRBJ1-2; 9 bases map to TRBD1. The CDR3 loop spans 14 amino acids. The ends lost 0 bases at V and 8 bases at J; junction bases unmatched: 5. CDR1 and CDR2 from the germline V gene are SGHDT and YYEEEE. DNA of the CDR3: TGTGCCAGCAGCTTGGCCAGGACAGGGGAGGGCTACACCTTC. Encoded protein: CASSLARTGEGYTF.

The V call is TRBV6-5, the J call TRBJ1-3; possibly TRBD1 for D (5 bases). Germline CDR1 reads MNHEY; CDR2 reads SVGAGI. The CDR3 consists of 15 residues. The V and J ends lost 5 bases and 6 bases respectively, with 17 bases between them. The CDR3 region is CASSRRGQITNTIYF. The CDR3, as DNA: TGTGCCAGCAGTCGACGCGGACAAATAACAAACACCATATATTTT.

The CDR3 here is CASSSRDSGEKLFF. Written as DNA, the CDR3 is TGTGCCAGTAGTAGCAGGGATTCAGGCGAAAAACTGTTTTTT. This chain links TRBV19 with TRBJ1-4; D might be TRBD1 (5 bases). The CDR3 length is 14 residues. Trimming pared 4 bases from V and 8 bases from J, leaving 14 bases between. Germline loops: CDR1 LNHDA, CDR2 SQIVND (reference sequence).

The J gene is TRBJ2-2, the V gene TRBV7-2, with 11 positions matching TRBD1. The junction had 7 bases not matched to a gene; V was cut back by 6 bases and J by 4 bases. Germline CDR1 and CDR2: SGHTA and FQGNSA. The CDR3 extends over 16 amino acids. The CDR3 bases are TGTGCCAGCAGTTCCTGGACAGGGGGCATCACCGGGGAGCTGTTTTTT. Protein sequence: CASSSWTGGITGELFF.

This clone appeared once. The genes are TRBV7-9 and TRBJ1-2; weak D call: TRBD1 (5 bases). Germline V gene lookup returns CDR1 SEHNR and CDR2 FQNEAQ (reference sequence). V was clipped by 0 bases and J by 8 bases, with 10 bases between them. The CDR3 loop spans 13 amino acids. The CDR3 DNA reads as TGTGCCAGCAGCTTAGCAGGGGCAGGAGGCTACACCTTC. Translated, it gives CASSLAGAGGYTF.

The chain employs TRBV30 and TRBJ2-7, with TRBD2 matching over 9 bases. The CDR3 sequence is 12 residues long. CDR1 GTSNPN and CDR2 SVGIG come from the germline V gene (reference sequence). The J segment lost 5 bases and the V segment lost 5 bases, leaving 4 bases of the junction unmatched. The CDR3 DNA follows: TGTGCCTGGGGGCGGGAGGGGAACGAGCAGTACTTC. Amino acids: CAWGREGNEQYF.

The chain has TRBV29-1 and TRBJ1-1, with 7 bases matching TRBD1. The CDR3 consists of 13 residues. J gave up 1 base and V 6 bases, and 5 bases lay outside the gene matches. Germline assignment: CDR1 SQVTM and CDR2 ANQGSEA. In DNA form, the CDR3 reads TGCAGCGTCGCGCGGGACAGGAACACTGAAGCTTTCTTT. Translating it yields CSVARDRNTEAFF.

J is TRBJ2-3 and V is TRBV5-1; 8 nucleotides agree with TRBD2. CDR1 and CDR2 (germline): SGHRS, YFSETQ. Unmatched junction bases numbered 8, after V lost 5 bases and J lost 0 bases. The CDR3 runs 16 residues. The CDR3 region has the DNA TGCGCCAGCAGTCCGCAACTAGCGGTGAGCACAGATACGCAGTATTTT. It translates to CASSPQLAVSTDTQYF.

The chain is built from TRBV15 and TRBJ2-5; 9 bases line up with TRBD1. Unmatched junction bases numbered 8, after V lost 4 bases and J lost 5 bases. This CDR3 is built from 15 residues. Germline loops: CDR1 LNHNV, CDR2 YYDKDF (reference sequence). The CDR3 DNA follows: TGTGCCACCAGCACCTTACAGGGGGCGCACGAGACCCAGTACTTC. Amino acid sequence: CATSTLQGAHETQYF.

This clone was detected only a few times. The chain combines TRBV6-5 with TRBJ1-2, with no clear D. Germline CDR1 MNHEY, CDR2 SVGAGI. The CDR3 runs to 12 residues. The ends were cut back, 8 bases at V and 1 base at J, with 8 bases in the middle. The CDR3 nucleotides are TGTGCCAGCTCGCGAGTTAACTATGGCTACACCTTC. Its translation is CASSRVNYGYTF.